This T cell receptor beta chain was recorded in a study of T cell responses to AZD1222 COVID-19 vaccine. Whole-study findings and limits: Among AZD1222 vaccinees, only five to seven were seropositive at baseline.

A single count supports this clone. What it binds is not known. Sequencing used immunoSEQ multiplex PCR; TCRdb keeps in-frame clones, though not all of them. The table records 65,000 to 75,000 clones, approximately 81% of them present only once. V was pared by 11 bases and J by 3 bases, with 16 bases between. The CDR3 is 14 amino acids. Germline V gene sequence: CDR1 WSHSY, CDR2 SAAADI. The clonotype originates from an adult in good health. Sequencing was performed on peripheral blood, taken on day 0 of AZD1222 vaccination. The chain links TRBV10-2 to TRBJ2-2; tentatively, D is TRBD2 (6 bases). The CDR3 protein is CAGMTWEDTGELFF. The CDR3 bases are TGCGCCGGCATGACGTGGGAGGACACCGGGGAGCTGTTTTTT.